This TCR beta chain was recorded in a study of OX40 agonist ivuxolimab in advanced cancers. J was trimmed by 6 bases and V by 6 bases; bases with no gene match: 11. Germline V gene sequence: CDR1 SNHLY, CDR2 FYNNEI. This CDR3 comprises 15 residues. The study's findings and limits: Low normalized T-cell clonal expansion was additionally recorded for some nonresponders.

This table comes from immunoSEQ multiplex PCR, and its TCRdb copy is limited to in-frame clones, with some not included. The sample holds more than 70,000 clones, less than 85% seen once. Notes on this clone: Its antigen is still unknown.

This TCR was recovered from an adult with an advanced solid tumor such as melanoma, head and neck, liver or kidney cancer. The source material was CD4+ or CD8+ T cells sorted from blood, sampled in a trial of the OX40 agonist ivuxolimab. The chain joins TRBV2 to TRBJ1-2; 9 nucleotides match TRBD1. CDR3 sequence (DNA): TGTGCCAGCAGGAAAAGTTTAAGGACAGGGGATGGCTACACCTTC. Its translation is CASRKSLRTGDGYTF.